This passage covers 29 T cell receptor beta chains from one sample sequenced in a study of CD8+ T cells in alopecia areata. Extracted from the samples, RNA was reverse transcribed into cDNA to serve as the sequencing template. Assay: immunoSEQ multiplex PCR; the TCRdb copy retains only in-frame clones and omits some. The table shows roughly 150,000 clones, with roughly 50% occurring only once. The specimen sequenced was CD4+ T cells sorted from blood. The receptors shown here come from a human donor in good health.

The V gene is TRBV5-1, the J gene TRBJ1-2, with D possibly matching TRBD1 (5 bases). CDR3 length equals 13 residues. CDR1 is SGHRS and CDR2 is YFSETQ in the germline V gene. V shed 0 bases and J shed 8 bases, with 11 bases lying between them. This CDR3 is CASSLEGVDGYTF. The DNA of the CDR3 is TGCGCCAGCAGCTTGGAAGGGGTGGACGGCTACACCTTC.

The chain has TRBV2 and TRBJ2-5; the D gene is possibly TRBD2 (5 bases). The CDR3 extends over 14 amino acids. From germline, CDR1 is SNHLY and CDR2 FYNNEI. V was pared by 8 bases and J by 4 bases, with 17 bases between. CDR3 nucleotide sequence: TGTGCCAGCTCTCGGGAACCTGGGCGAGAGACCCAGTACTTC. It codes for CASSREPGRETQYF.

The DNA for the CDR3 is TGTGCCTGGAGTTTTCAGGGTGCCACCGGGGAGCTGTTTTTT. Protein: CAWSFQGATGELFF. This sequence joins TRBV30 and TRBJ2-2; possible D gene TRBD1, 5 bases. V was shortened by 2 bases and J by 4 bases, with 11 bases between the two germline ends. This CDR3 region has 14 residues. Looked up from germline, CDR1 is GTSNPN and CDR2 is SVGIG (reference sequence).

The chain carries TRBV29-1 and TRBJ2-1; the match to TRBD2 covers 7 bases. The CDR3 is made up of 15 amino acids. V was clipped by 7 bases and J by 4 bases; unmatched bases: 13. Germline CDR1 is SQVTM and CDR2 is ANQGSEA. The CDR3 nucleotides are TGCAGCGGGCGGGGTGGACTAGGACATTACAATGAGCAGTTCTTC. Its protein is CSGRGGLGHYNEQFF.

This chain joins TRBV27 and TRBJ1-1; D gene ambiguous. This CDR3 region has 13 residues. Trimming pared 6 bases from V and 1 base from J, leaving 9 bases between. Germline V gene sequence: CDR1 MNHEY, CDR2 SMNVEV (reference sequence). The CDR3 reads CASRPLGNTEAFF. CDR3 DNA: TGTGCCAGCAGGCCGCTGGGGAACACTGAAGCTTTCTTT.

The CDR3 protein is CASSLLASGRKETQYF. DNA of the CDR3: TGCGCCAGCAGCTTGCTGGCTAGCGGGAGGAAGGAGACCCAGTACTTC. The chain uses TRBV5-1 and TRBJ2-5, with 11 bases matching TRBD2. The length of the CDR3 is 16 residues. J lost 5 bases, V lost 1 base, and 7 bases had no gene match. CDR1 and CDR2 from the germline V gene are SGHRS and YFSETQ.

This chain connects TRBV7-9 to TRBJ2-1; a possible D gene is TRBD1 (6 bases). Germline V gene lookup returns CDR1 SEHNR and CDR2 FQNEAQ (reference sequence). CDR3 length: 14 residues. Trimming left V 1 base short and J 8 bases short, with 12 bases between. CDR3: CASSLDRAGDEQFF. DNA for the CDR3: TGTGCCAGCAGCTTAGACAGGGCAGGAGATGAGCAGTTCTTC.

The J gene is TRBJ2-3, the V gene TRBV29-1; no clear D gene. Trimming shortened V by 3 bases and J by 2 bases, and 12 bases separated the two germline ends. Germline lookup yields CDR1 SQVTM and CDR2 ANQGSEA. This CDR3 is 14 amino acids long. The CDR3 nucleotides are TGCAGCGTTGAGGCCAGGTCAAACACAGATACGCAGTATTTT. Protein product: CSVEARSNTDTQYF.

This chain connects TRBV5-1 to TRBJ2-7, with D possibly being TRBD2 (5 bases). The CDR3 sequence is 15 residues long. Germline CDR1 SGHRS, CDR2 YFSETQ. The V and J ends lost 0 bases and 2 bases respectively, with 12 bases between them. The DNA of the CDR3 is TGCGCCAGCAGCTTGGGAACGGCGGGCGCCTACGAGCAGTACTTC. Translating gives CASSLGTAGAYEQYF. Drawing the rest from reference TRBV5-1 and TRBJ2-7, the complete variable domain is KAGVTQTPRYLIKTRGQQVTLSCSPISGHRSVSWYQQTPGQGLQFLFEYFSETQRNKGNFPGRFSGRQFSNSRSEMNVSTLELGDSALYLCASSLGTAGAYEQYFGPGTRLTVT.

The J gene is TRBJ2-7, the V gene TRBV25-1; 11 nucleotides match TRBD2. The CDR3 length is 15 residues. CDR1 is MGHDK, CDR2 SYGVNS, per germline. J gave up 0 bases and V 6 bases, and 4 bases lay outside the gene matches. The CDR3 here is CASSSGTSGSYEQYF. The CDR3 region has the DNA TGTGCCAGCAGCTCCGGGACTAGCGGCTCCTACGAGCAGTACTTC.

The chain joins TRBV7-2 to TRBJ2-3; D gene unclear. The CDR3 has 13 residues. V was cut by 3 bases and J by 5 bases, with 9 bases left in between. Germline-derived CDR1 and CDR2 are SGHTA and FQGNSA. For the CDR3, the DNA is TGTGCCAGCAGCTTTTCCCTGGGAGATACGCAGTATTTT. It is translated as CASSFSLGDTQYF.

The rearrangement uses TRBV10-3 and TRBJ2-3; 7 positions agree with TRBD2. V was clipped by 10 bases and J by 14 bases; unmatched bases: 15. The CDR3 covers 12 residues. Germline lookup yields CDR1 ENHRY and CDR2 SYGVKD. CDR3 in amino acids: CATGPSGAEAYF. The CDR3 DNA sequence: TGTGCCACAGGACCTAGCGGTGCAGAGGCGTATTTT.

V gene TRBV28 combines with J gene TRBJ1-2; unclear D gene. Trimming removed 7 bases at V and 0 bases at J, with 15 bases between. In germline, CDR1 is MDHEN, CDR2 SYDVKM. CDR3 length equals 15 residues. CDR3 sequence: CASKASLNPNYGYTF. CDR3 in DNA: TGTGCCAGCAAGGCCAGTCTAAACCCTAACTATGGCTACACCTTC.

About this clone: The sample has other DNA sequences that encode this CDR3 too. The gene calls are TRBV29-1 and TRBJ1-3, with D possibly being TRBD1 (5 bases). This CDR3 comprises 13 residues. V was clipped by 4 bases and J by 0 bases, with 7 bases between them. Germline lookup yields CDR1 SQVTM and CDR2 ANQGSEA. The CDR3 coding sequence is TGCAGCGTTGGACAGAGCTCTGGAAACACCATATATTTT. This translates into CSVGQSSGNTIYF. The whole variable domain, remainder taken from reference TRBV29-1 and TRBJ1-3, is SAVISQKPSRDICQRGTSLTIQCQVDSQVTMMFWYRQQPGQSLTLIATANQGSEATYESGFVIDKFPISRPNLTFSTLTVSNMSPEDSSIYLCSVGQSSGNTIYFGEGSWLTVV.

This clone was counted a few times. This rearrangement joins TRBV30 to TRBJ2-7; D might be TRBD1 (6 bases). The CDR3 runs to 12 residues. The V end was cut by 2 bases, the J end by 11 bases, with 16 bases between. From germline, CDR1 is GTSNPN and CDR2 SVGIG (reference sequence). CDR3 amino acids: CAWSSRTGREYF. The CDR3 region has the DNA TGTGCCTGGAGTTCGAGAACAGGGAGAGAGTACTTC.

The rearrangement links TRBV15 to TRBJ1-2; possible D gene TRBD1, 6 bases. Germline CDR1 and CDR2: LNHNV and YYDKDF (reference sequence). This CDR3 is 16 amino acids long. The ends were cut back, 1 base at V and 4 bases at J, with 16 bases in the middle. The CDR3 region is CATSRAPDRSIYGYTF. CDR3 in DNA: TGTGCCACCAGCAGAGCCCCGGACAGAAGTATCTATGGCTACACCTTC.

This clone was counted once. The chain links TRBV9 to TRBJ1-1; D is uncertain. The V gene's germline CDR1 is SGDLS and CDR2 YYNGEE. This CDR3 contains 14 residues. Trimming removed 4 bases at V and 1 base at J, with 11 bases between. Here the CDR3 reads CASSFGRGNTEAFF. CDR3 coding DNA: TGTGCCAGCAGCTTTGGCAGAGGGAACACTGAAGCTTTCTTT.

The table lists this clone with a few counts. The chain is built from TRBV5-4 and TRBJ2-1; D is uncertain. This CDR3 has 14 amino acids. The germline V gene encodes CDR1 SGHNT and CDR2 YYREEE (reference sequence). Trimming pared 0 bases from V and 0 bases from J, leaving 4 bases between. The CDR3, as DNA: TGTGCCAGCAGCTTGGGCGGCTCCTACAATGAGCAGTTCTTC. This translates into CASSLGGSYNEQFF.

V and J are TRBV5-1 and TRBJ1-1; D remains unclear. The CDR3 spans 14 residues. V lost 1 base to trimming and J lost 0 bases, with 7 bases between them. The V gene's germline CDR1 is SGHRS and CDR2 YFSETQ. CDR3 DNA: TGCGCCAGCAGCTTGCTGACGGTGAACACTGAAGCTTTCTTT. Its protein product is CASSLLTVNTEAFF. Drawing the rest from reference TRBV5-1 and TRBJ1-1, the complete variable domain is KAGVTQTPRYLIKTRGQQVTLSCSPISGHRSVSWYQQTPGQGLQFLFEYFSETQRNKGNFPGRFSGRQFSNSRSEMNVSTLELGDSALYLCASSLLTVNTEAFFGQGTRLTVV.

The rearrangement joins TRBV7-9 to TRBJ2-1; D might be TRBD2 (6 bases). Per germline, CDR1 SEHNR and CDR2 FQNEAQ (reference sequence). V dropped 7 bases and J dropped 5 bases, with 12 bases sitting between them. The CDR3 has 13 amino acids. The CDR3 region has the DNA TGTGCCAGCATGCCGGGACTTCACAATGAGCAGTTCTTC. Protein product: CASMPGLHNEQFF.

This chain uses TRBV30 with TRBJ2-1; D ambiguous. The CDR3 runs 11 residues. Deletions cut 1 base from V and 6 bases from J, with 4 bases between. Per germline, CDR1 GTSNPN and CDR2 SVGIG (reference sequence). CDR3 coding DNA: TGTGCCTGGAGTGGGATCAATGAGCAGTTCTTC. Translated, it gives CAWSGINEQFF.

This sequence joins TRBV11-2 and TRBJ2-2; D gene uncertain. The CDR3 is 14 residues long. V was cut by 8 bases and J by 4 bases, with 14 bases left in between. Germline CDR1 is SGHAT and CDR2 is FQNNGV. CDR3 nucleotides: TGTGCCAGCCTCACCTTCAAGGGCACCGGGGAGCTGTTTTTT. Its translation: CASLTFKGTGELFF.

Here the CDR3 reads CASSLVADYNEQFF. CDR3 nucleotides: TGTGCCAGCAGCTTAGTTGCGGACTACAATGAGCAGTTCTTC. The chain links TRBV7-9 to TRBJ2-1; D remains ambiguous. The germline V and J ends were trimmed by 1 base and 3 bases, with 7 bases remaining between them. Germline loops: CDR1 SEHNR, CDR2 FQNEAQ (reference sequence). The CDR3 totals 14 residues.

This sequence joins TRBV5-1 and TRBJ2-7; a possible D gene is TRBD1 (6 bases). The germline V gene encodes CDR1 SGHRS and CDR2 YFSETQ. The germline V and J ends were trimmed by 0 bases and 5 bases, with 12 bases remaining between them. This CDR3 is built from 14 residues. This chain's CDR3 is CASSLGDNQDEQYF. DNA of the CDR3: TGCGCCAGCAGCTTGGGGGACAATCAGGACGAGCAGTACTTC.

The rearrangement joins TRBV7-9 to TRBJ2-7, with D hard to call. Looked up from germline, CDR1 is SEHNR and CDR2 is FQNEAQ (reference sequence). Trimming stripped 5 bases from V and 5 bases from J, with 19 bases between. The CDR3 consists of 15 residues. CDR3 region: CASSPLATSSDEQYF. The CDR3 DNA reads TGTGCCAGCAGCCCCCTTGCGACGTCGTCTGACGAGCAGTACTTC.

In its sample, this clone was seen a few times. The CDR3 reads CASLSTDSYEQYF. CDR3 DNA sequence: TGTGCCAGCCTTTCGACTGACTCCTACGAGCAGTACTTC. The chain employs TRBV2 and TRBJ2-7, with D hard to call. The CDR3 has 13 amino acids. Germline loops: CDR1 SNHLY, CDR2 FYNNEI. V was pared by 8 bases and J by 0 bases, with 11 bases between.

This chain uses TRBV6-5 with TRBJ2-3; D not certain. This CDR3 has 16 residues. V was shortened by 0 bases and J by 1 base, with 11 bases between the two germline ends. The germline V gene has CDR1 MNHEY and CDR2 SVGAGI. The CDR3 coding sequence is TGTGCCAGCAGTTACTCGATGGGCTGGGGCACAGATACGCAGTATTTT. Translation gives CASSYSMGWGTDTQYF.

The CDR3 reads CSLDAGGTETQYF. The CDR3 DNA reads TGCAGCCTGGACGCAGGGGGAACGGAGACCCAGTACTTC. This sequence joins TRBV29-1 and TRBJ2-5; 7 nucleotides line up with TRBD1. V gave up 8 bases and J gave up 5 bases; unmatched junction bases: 11. Germline V gene sequence: CDR1 SQVTM, CDR2 ANQGSEA. CDR3 size: 13 residues. Full variable domain (missing parts from reference TRBV29-1 and TRBJ2-5): SAVISQKPSRDICQRGTSLTIQCQVDSQVTMMFWYRQQPGQSLTLIATANQGSEATYESGFVIDKFPISRPNLTFSTLTVSNMSPEDSSIYLCSLDAGGTETQYFGPGTRLLVL.

The rearrangement links TRBV28 to TRBJ2-7; tentatively, D is TRBD2 (6 bases). V shed 6 bases and J shed 6 bases, with 18 bases lying between them. Germline loops: CDR1 MDHEN, CDR2 SYDVKM. CDR3 length: 14 residues. This CDR3 reads CASRGGTYRREQYF. As DNA, the CDR3 is TGTGCCAGCAGGGGCGGGACCTATAGACGCGAGCAGTACTTC.